The clone carrying this TCR beta chain counts as medium-sized by frequency. Its matching antigen is unknown. These data belong to a study of CXCR3-negative and CXCR3-positive naive CD8 T cells. Germline V lookup: CDR1 SGHTA, CDR2 FQGNSA. CDR3 length equals 15 residues. Libraries of TRB cDNA were made by 5' RACE and carried UMIs. TCRdb reprocessed the 5' RACE reads and keeps a single row for each CDR3 protein, giving no DNA. The sample has about 2,700 distinct CDR3 sequences. General observations from the study: TRB CDR3 hydrophobicity was greater in CXCR3-positive naive cells than in CXCR3-negative naive cells.

The sequenced sample was naive CXCR3+ CD8+ T cells from blood. Subset defined: CD45RO-CCR7+CD27+CD95- naive CD8+ T cells expressing CXCR3 (TNR3+). The receptor was derived from a human donor in good health. Some clones in this sample may be carry-over from other donors' samples. J is TRBJ2-5 and V is TRBV7-2. This CDR3 reads CASSSYTDMWETQYF. The full variable domain, completed using reference TRBV7-2 and TRBJ2-5, is GAGVSQSPSNKVTEKGKDVELRCDPISGHTALYWYRQSLGQGLEFLIYFQGNSAPDKSGLPSDRFSAERTGGSVSTLTIQRTQQEDSAVYLCASSSYTDMWETQYFGPGTRLLVL.